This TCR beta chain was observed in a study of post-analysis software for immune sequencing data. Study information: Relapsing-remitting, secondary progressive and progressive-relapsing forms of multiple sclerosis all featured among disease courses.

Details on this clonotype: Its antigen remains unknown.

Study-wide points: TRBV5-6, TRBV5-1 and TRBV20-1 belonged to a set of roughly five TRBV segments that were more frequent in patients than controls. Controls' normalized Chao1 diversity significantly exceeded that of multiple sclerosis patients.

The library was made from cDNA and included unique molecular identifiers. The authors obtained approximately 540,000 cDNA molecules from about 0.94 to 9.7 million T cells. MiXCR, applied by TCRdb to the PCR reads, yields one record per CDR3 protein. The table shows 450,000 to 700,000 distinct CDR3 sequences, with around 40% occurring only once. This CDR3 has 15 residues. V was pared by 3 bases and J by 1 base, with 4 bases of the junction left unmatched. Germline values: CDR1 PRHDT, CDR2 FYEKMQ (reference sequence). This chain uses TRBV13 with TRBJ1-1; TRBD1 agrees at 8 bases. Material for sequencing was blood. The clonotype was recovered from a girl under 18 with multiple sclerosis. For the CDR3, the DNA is TGTGCCAGCAGCTTCATAGACAGGGGGAACACTGAAGCTTTCTTT. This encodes CASSFIDRGNTEAFF.